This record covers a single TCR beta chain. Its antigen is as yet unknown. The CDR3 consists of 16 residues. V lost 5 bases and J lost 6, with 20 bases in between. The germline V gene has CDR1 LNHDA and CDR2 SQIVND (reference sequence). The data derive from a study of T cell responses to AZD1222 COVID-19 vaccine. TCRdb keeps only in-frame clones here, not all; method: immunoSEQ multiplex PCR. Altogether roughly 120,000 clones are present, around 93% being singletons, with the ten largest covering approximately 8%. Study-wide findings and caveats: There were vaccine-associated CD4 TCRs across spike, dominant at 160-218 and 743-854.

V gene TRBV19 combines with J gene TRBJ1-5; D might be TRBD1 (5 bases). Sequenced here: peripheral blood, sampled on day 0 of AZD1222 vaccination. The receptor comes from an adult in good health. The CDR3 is CASSYRSWQGGQPQHF. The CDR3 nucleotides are TGTGCCAGTAGTTATAGATCTTGGCAGGGCGGTCAGCCCCAGCATTTT.